Listed below are T cell receptor beta chains from one sample, sequenced in a study of OX40 agonist ivuxolimab in advanced cancers. Assay: immunoSEQ multiplex PCR; the TCRdb copy retains only in-frame clones and omits some. Found here are some 80,000 clones, 70% to 90% of them singletons; the top ten hold 0.72%. Material: CD4+ or CD8+ T cells sorted from blood, obtained in a trial of the OX40 agonist ivuxolimab. The receptors were sampled from an adult with an advanced solid tumor such as melanoma, head and neck, liver or kidney cancer. The CDR3 runs from the conserved cysteine through the conserved F or W. The D gene is left open where the match is weak. The size of a clone is reported for some rows only, either as once, few or many, or as a class for expanded clones.

>TRBJ1-1|TRBV4-1|.|.
TGCGCCAGCAGCCAACGGACAGTAACTGAAGCTTTCTTT
CASSQRTVTEAFF
>TRBJ2-2|TRBV11-3|.|TRBD2
TGTGCCAGCAGCTTAGAAGCGGGAGAGGGGACCGGGGAGCTGTTTTTT
CASSLEAGEGTGELFF
>TRBJ2-2|TRBV15|.|.
TGTGCCACCAGCACGCGACGGGTGAACACCGGGGAGCTGTTTTTT
CATSTRRVNTGELFF
>TRBJ1-2|TRBV5-6|.|.
TGTGCCAGCAGCTTGAGCTTCAGTCCCTCGCATGGCTACACCTTC
CASSLSFSPSHGYTF
>TRBJ2-3|TRBV7-9|once|.
TGTGCCAGCAGCATCCGACAGCCTACAGATACGCAGTATTTT
CASSIRQPTDTQYF
>TRBJ1-1|TRBV19|once|.
TGTGCCAGTAGTAGGGGGGGAGGTTTTGGAGACACTGAAGCTTTCTTT
CASSRGGGFGDTEAFF
>TRBJ2-2|TRBV7-9|.|.
TGTGCCAGCAGCTTAGCTTCTTCGGGAACCGGGGAGCTGTTTTTT
CASSLASSGTGELFF
>TRBJ2-3|TRBV5-6|.|TRBD2
TGTGCCAGCAGCTCCAGGACTAGCGGGTCAGATACGCAGTATTTT
CASSSRTSGSDTQYF
>TRBJ2-2|TRBV4-1|.|.
TGCGCCAGCAGCCCCCCAGTTTTAAATCGAGCCGGGGAGCTGTTTTTT
CASSPPVLNRAGELFF
>TRBJ2-7|TRBV30|few|.
TGTGCCTGGAGTTCCCGACTAAAAACAACCTACGAGCAGTACTTC
CAWSSRLKTTYEQYF
>TRBJ1-4|TRBV6-1|.|TRBD1
TGTGCCAGCAGTGGTGGGACAGACGTGGGAACTAATGAAAAACTGTTTTTT
CASSGGTDVGTNEKLFF
>TRBJ2-7|TRBV4-1|.|TRBD1
TGCGCCAGCAGCCCGGCCTACGGGACAGGGGGGTCCTACGAGCAGTACTTC
CASSPAYGTGGSYEQYF
>TRBJ2-1|TRBV10-3|.|TRBD1
TGTGCCATCAGTGTGCGGACAGGGGGAAATGAGCAGTTCTTC
CAISVRTGGNEQFF